This T cell receptor (beta chain) is drawn from a study of beta chain features in type 1 diabetes. The whole isolated RNA underwent reverse transcription, so sequencing captured expressed TCRB transcripts. Libraries were prepared by immunoSEQ multiplex PCR; TCRdb keeps only in-frame clonotypes and omits some of them. The sample holds about half a million clones, over 25% seen once. Germline-derived CDR1 and CDR2 are SGHVS and FQNEAQ. Trimming shortened V by 2 bases and J by 0 bases, and 11 bases separated the two germline ends. CDR3 size: 16 residues. In its sample, this clone was seen once. This sequence originates from a man between 18 and 29 years old in good health. Sequenced sample: naive CD4+ T cells from blood. This sequence joins TRBV7-8 and TRBJ2-1, with unresolved D. The CDR3 bases are TGTGCCAGCAGCTTACACATCCAGAGCTCCTACAATGAGCAGTTCTTC. Protein product: CASSLHIQSSYNEQFF.